This T cell receptor beta chain was observed in a study of cytomegalovirus exposure and HLA in healthy donors. Study results and limitations: Cytomegalovirus-associated TCR beta chains were listed, numbering more than 150.

Turning to this clone: Its antigen is still unknown.

13 Jbeta primers and 60 Vbeta primers were used for the PCR. The method was immunoSEQ multiplex PCR; TCRdb's version includes in-frame clones alone and lacks a portion of them. Seen here are 99,000 or so clones, around 75% observed once, and the top ten hold less than 2.5%. Sequencing was performed on PBMCs. The TCR sequence derives from a man younger than 45 in good health and CMV-seronegative.

CDR3 sequence (DNA): TGTGCCAGCAGTTTATTCTTCAGGATCTACAACTATGGCTACACCTTC. This encodes CASSLFFRIYNYGYTF. V is TRBV28 and J is TRBJ1-2; D is uncertain. CDR1 is MDHEN and CDR2 is SYDVKM in the germline V gene. The CDR3 has 16 amino acids. V was cut by 1 base and J by 2 bases, with 14 bases left in between.